This TCR beta chain stems from a study of blood T cell repertoires in COVID-19 (TCRdb year 2020). Looking at the study overall: The collaborator samples originated in the United States, Italy and Spain and spanned the acute and convalescent phases of COVID-19. The material from the prospective study consisted of cDNA or gDNA derived from T cells, B-cell-depleted T cells, or PBMCs. The dataset comprised deeply sampled blood TCRbeta repertoires from subjects exposed to, actively infected with, or recovered from COVID-19. A freely available public database, intended as a resource for researchers studying the immune response to SARS-CoV-2, is where the repertoires were released. Samples came from the ongoing ImmuneRACE study (first 160 participants) plus 1,254 subjects from 6 global collaborators. Sample metadata almost always included a de-identified subject ID, COVID-19 status, age in years and sex. Where available, HLA class I and class II types were taken from metadata supplied by the sample provider and were not determined by assay-based typing.

Participants in the prospective study were aged roughly 18 to 90 years, lived in 20 to 25 United States geographic areas, and enrolled through a virtual design. In the prospective study, cohorts were assigned on the basis of participant-reported clinical history obtained from a screening survey and a study questionnaire. Recovered participants in ImmuneRACE Cohort 3 were defined as having two consecutive negative NP/OP PCR tests, clearance from a healthcare professional, or resolution of symptoms. In the prospective study, mobile phlebotomists collected whole blood, serum and a nasopharyngeal or oropharyngeal swab from each participant. Prospective study participants could optionally give additional blood draws and questionnaires over an approximately two-month period. Before DNA extraction, blood samples from the prospective study were shipped at room temperature or frozen. Broad study findings and their caveats: Clinical and demographic metadata were provided uncurated, with the amount varying by source and participant.

A few counts support this clone. The antigen it recognizes is unknown. Base-call qualities are not available, and no considerably larger clone is one nucleotide away. TCRbeta CDR3 regions were amplified from genomic DNA by means of the immunoSEQ Assay, a bias-controlled multiplex PCR. In the source study's methods: The number of nucleated cells in each sample was estimated by amplification of reference gene primers within the assay. To quantify the absolute abundance of each unique TCRbeta CDR3 rearrangement, sequence reads were collapsed and filtered. Productive Simpson clonality was computed per sample as the square root of Simpson's diversity index over productive rearrangements. The immuneACCESS repertoire file appears here via TCRdb, limited to in-frame rearrangements. These files lack a portion of the clones; in checked studies, under half of the deficit traces to unresolved V genes, and the cause of the others is not known. The V and J calls and clone size come from that table; D and trimming were worked out from the DNA. The sample has about 300,000 clones on record, more than 75% of them singletons. In total, the top ten clones hold 8.5% to 12% of the sample.

The sequenced sample was PBMCs or T cells enriched from blood (not recorded which). The TCR comes from a woman between 18 and 29 years old who had recovered from COVID-19.

The DNA sequence is given as TGTGCCAGCAGTGAAGCGGGTCGTCCGGGAGAGACCCAGTACTTC. Translated, it gives CASSEAGRPGETQYF. The rearranged segments are TRBV6-1 and TRBJ2-5, with the D gene too uncertain to name. Between the V and J ends, shortened by 0 bases and 4 bases respectively, the junction contains 12 bases. The germline V gene sets CDR1 to MNHNS and CDR2 to SASEGT. The CDR3 contains 15 residues, cysteine and phenylalanine counted. Only the CDR3 region is kept as DNA, spanning 45 bases read in frame from base 1.